The rows below give T cell receptor beta chains drawn from one sample of a study of beta chain features in type 1 diabetes. Libraries were prepared by immunoSEQ multiplex PCR; TCRdb keeps only in-frame clonotypes and omits some of them. The sample lists hundreds of thousands of clones; around 15% were seen once. Material: naive CD4+ T cells from blood. Source of these receptors: a man between 18 and 29 years old with type 1 diabetes. CDR3s include the opening cysteine and the closing phenylalanine or tryptophan. D genes are given only for firm matches. Clone size is not always given. Where it is, it says once, few, many or a class for expanded clones.

.	TRBV7-9	TRBJ2-5	TRBD2	TGTGCCTCCCAGCCCTGGGGAGGGGCCGAGACCCAGTACTTC	CASQPWGGAETQYF
.	TRBV7-6	TRBJ1-1	.	TGTGCCAGCAGCCAGGGAGGGCAGGGGAAGACTGAAGCTTTCTTT	CASSQGGQGKTEAFF
.	TRBV30	TRBJ2-1	TRBD2	TGTGCCTGGATGTCAACGGCTACACGAAGCGGGATCGACAATGAGCAGTTCTTC	CAWMSTATRSGIDNEQFF
.	TRBV5-1	TRBJ2-5	.	TGCGCCAGCAGCTTGGGTAATGGAGAGACCCAGTACTTC	CASSLGNGETQYF
few	TRBV2	TRBJ2-2	.	TGTGCCAGTGGCAAACGGGAACCCACCGGGGAGCTGTTTTTT	CASGKREPTGELFF
.	TRBV25-1	TRBJ1-4	.	TGTGCCAGCAGTGAATTTTCGACAGGTCGTAGGGAAAAACTGTTTTTT	CASSEFSTGRREKLFF
few	TRBV30	TRBJ2-5	.	TGTGCCTGGAGCGGGGGGCGAGAGACCCAGTACTTC	CAWSGGRETQYF
few	TRBV29-1	TRBJ2-7	TRBD1	TGCAGCGTTGGGGAAGGGGGCGGCGAGCAGTACTTC	CSVGEGGGEQYF
few	TRBV12-5	TRBJ1-2	TRBD1	TGTGCTAGTGGACCAGGACAGGGGACGGATGGCTACACCTTC	CASGPGQGTDGYTF
few	TRBV4-1	TRBJ1-4	.	TGCGCCAGCAGCCAAGTCGGAGCACAAACTGAAAAACTGTTTTTT	CASSQVGAQTEKLFF
.	TRBV14	TRBJ2-6	.	TGTGCCAGCAGCCAGGGCTTCTCTGGGGCCAACGTCCTGACTTTC	CASSQGFSGANVLTF
.	TRBV7-3	TRBJ1-1	TRBD1	TGTGCCAGCAGCCCTTCCGGGACAGGGGCCACTGAAGCTTTCTTT	CASSPSGTGATEAFF
few	TRBV7-2	TRBJ2-6	.	TGTGCCAGCAGCTTAGGTTTAACAGCTGGGGCCAACGTCCTGACTTTC	CASSLGLTAGANVLTF
few	TRBV18	TRBJ1-1	.	TGTGCCAGCTCACCTCTGAAGGAAAACACTGAAGCTTTCTTT	CASSPLKENTEAFF